The 32 T cell receptor beta chains presented below share a single source sample, sequenced in a study of cytomegalovirus exposure and HLA in healthy donors. The PCR ran on 60 Vbeta and 13 Jbeta primers. The assay was immunoSEQ multiplex PCR, and TCRdb's table has in-frame clones only and misses some. Of approximately 170,000 clones in the sample, approximately 80% were seen once. The sample consisted of PBMCs. The source is a male donor in good health and CMV-seronegative.

This clone was found a few times. Other DNA sequences in the sample encode the same CDR3. The V gene is TRBV5-1, the J gene TRBJ2-5; 15 nucleotides align to TRBD2. V lost 4 bases, J lost 5 bases, and 3 bases stayed unmatched. CDR1 SGHRS and CDR2 YFSETQ come from the germline V gene. The CDR3 contains 15 residues. In DNA form, the CDR3 reads TGCGCCAGCAGCCGGGGGACTAGCGGGAGGGAGACCCAGTACTTC. It codes for CASSRGTSGRETQYF.

V is TRBV6-1 and J is TRBJ1-2; the match to TRBD1 covers 7 bases. The CDR3 covers 15 residues. Germline V gene lookup returns CDR1 MNHNS and CDR2 SASEGT. After removal of 5 bases from V and 4 bases from J, the junction contained 10 bases not matched to a gene. CDR3 sequence reads: CASSKQGSGVYGYTF. The CDR3 coding sequence is TGTGCCAGCAGTAAACAGGGGTCTGGTGTCTATGGCTACACCTTC.

The chain recombines TRBV6-5 with TRBJ2-4; D might be TRBD2 (5 bases). The CDR3 totals 16 residues. V was pared by 0 bases and J by 0 bases, with 9 bases between. The germline V gene encodes CDR1 MNHEY and CDR2 SVGAGI. The CDR3: CASSYSEVVAKNIQYF. CDR3 sequence (DNA): TGTGCCAGCAGTTACTCGGAGGTCGTAGCCAAAAACATTCAGTACTTC.

The chain uses TRBV6-1 and TRBJ2-3, with 11 bases lining up with TRBD2. V trimming: 4 bases; J trimming: 7 bases; junction bases outside the gene matches: 10. This CDR3 is built from 16 residues. The germline V gene has CDR1 MNHNS and CDR2 SASEGT. CDR3 DNA: TGTGCCAGCAGTGCCCTAGCGGGGGGCATCACGAATACGCAGTATTTT. Its translation is CASSALAGGITNTQYF.

The CDR3 DNA is TGTGCCAGCAGCGTCCCGGGACAGGGAAAAGAGACCCAGTACTTC. It translates to CASSVPGQGKETQYF. This sequence joins TRBV28 and TRBJ2-5; 9 bases align to TRBD1. CDR3 length: 15 amino acids. Germline V gives CDR1 MDHEN, CDR2 SYDVKM. V trimming: 6 bases; J trimming: 3 bases; junction bases outside the gene matches: 8.

This clone showed up just a few times. The chain combines TRBV6-5 with TRBJ2-7; 10 bases are a match to TRBD1. The CDR3 has 14 amino acids. The junction had 5 bases not matched to a gene; V was cut back by 3 bases and J by 6 bases. Germline lookup yields CDR1 MNHEY and CDR2 SVGAGI. The CDR3 DNA reads TGTGCCAGCAGTTATCGGACAGGGGGATCCGAGCAGTACTTC. Protein product: CASSYRTGGSEQYF.

In this sample, this clone turned up a few times. CDR3 DNA sequence: TGTGCCAGCAGTTACGAGATCGATCAGCCCCAGCATTTT. Translated, it gives CASSYEIDQPQHF. V is TRBV6-6 and J is TRBJ1-5; no definite D call. Trimming pared 2 bases from V and 5 bases from J, leaving 7 bases between. CDR3 length equals 13 residues. The germline V gene has CDR1 MNHNY and CDR2 SVGAGI (reference sequence).

The chain uses TRBV19 and TRBJ1-5; maybe TRBD1 (6 bases). The CDR3 spans 12 residues. Germline values: CDR1 LNHDA, CDR2 SQIVND (reference sequence). The V gene lost 6 bases and the J gene lost 9 bases, with 12 bases spanning the gap. CDR3: CASRTGQRPQHF. For the CDR3, the DNA is TGTGCCAGTAGGACAGGACAGCGGCCCCAGCATTTT.

This chain joins TRBV6-5 and TRBJ1-2; no reliable D call. The germline V gene has CDR1 MNHEY and CDR2 SVGAGI. The CDR3 is made up of 14 amino acids. V dropped 0 bases and J dropped 4 bases, with 9 bases sitting between them. The CDR3 protein is CASSYSSTPYGYTF. CDR3 DNA: TGTGCCAGCAGTTACTCGAGTACGCCCTATGGCTACACCTTC.

The chain uses TRBV5-1 and TRBJ2-5, with 8 bases aligning to TRBD1. Germline V lookup: CDR1 SGHRS, CDR2 YFSETQ. V dropped 5 bases and J dropped 1; count of bases not matched to a gene: 19. This CDR3 contains 19 residues. The chain's CDR3 is CASREGGQGWRRAQETQYF. The CDR3 nucleotides are TGCGCCAGCAGGGAAGGTGGACAGGGTTGGCGACGGGCCCAAGAGACCCAGTACTTC.

The chain uses TRBV6-5 and TRBJ1-3; no reliable D call. The CDR3 sequence is 15 residues long. V was cut by 4 bases and J by 4 bases, with 14 bases left in between. Looked up from germline, CDR1 is MNHEY and CDR2 is SVGAGI. The CDR3 sequence: CASSSTRLKGNTIYF. The CDR3, as DNA: TGTGCCAGCAGTTCGACTCGCCTCAAGGGAAACACCATATATTTT.

This sequence joins TRBV19 and TRBJ1-4; D might be TRBD1 (6 bases). V lost 5 bases, J lost 0 bases, and 10 bases lay in between. Germline assignment: CDR1 LNHDA and CDR2 SQIVND (reference sequence). The CDR3 contains 15 residues. The CDR3 region is CASSFRTATNEKLFF. The CDR3 DNA sequence: TGTGCCAGTAGTTTTCGGACAGCAACTAATGAAAAACTGTTTTTT.

V gene TRBV23-1 combines with J gene TRBJ2-4, with 12 bases identical to TRBD1. TRBV23-1 has ORF status, its function being uncertain. Trimming took 8 bases from V and 1 from J; bases not matched to a gene: 9. The length of the CDR3 is 17 residues. The CDR3 is CASPGQGAKGAKNIQYF. The DNA for the CDR3 is TGCGCCAGCCCGGGACAGGGGGCCAAAGGGGCCAAAAACATTCAGTACTTC.

The V gene is TRBV2, the J gene TRBJ2-2; no clear D gene. Germline CDR1 is SNHLY and CDR2 is FYNNEI. The CDR3 totals 14 residues. V gave up 5 bases and J gave up 10 bases, with 17 bases separating them. The CDR3, as DNA: TGTGCCAGCAGTAACTCTCCCCCCCCGTCGGAGCTGTTTTTT. This codes for CASSNSPPPSELFF.

This clone showed up just a few times. J is TRBJ1-5 and V is TRBV19; D may be TRBD1 (6 bases). The CDR3 totals 16 residues. Trimming cost V 7 bases and J 6 bases, with 22 bases left between them. The V gene's germline CDR1 is LNHDA and CDR2 SQIVND (reference sequence). The CDR3 region is CASKSSGQTSAQPQHF. The CDR3 DNA follows: TGTGCCAGTAAAAGTTCCGGACAGACCTCCGCTCAGCCCCAGCATTTT. Drawing the rest from reference TRBV19 and TRBJ1-5, the complete variable domain is DGGITQSPKYLFRKEGQNVTLSCEQNLNHDAMYWYRQDPGQGLRLIYYSQIVNDFQKGDIAEGYSVSREKKESFPLTVTSAQKNPTAFYLCASKSSGQTSAQPQHFGDGTRLSIL.

The rearrangement links TRBV7-6 to TRBJ1-1; D gene unclear. Germline CDR1 reads SGHVS; CDR2 reads FNYEAQ. V lost 1 base to trimming and J lost 0 bases, with 6 bases between them. The CDR3 has 14 amino acids. CDR3 nucleotide sequence: TGTGCCAGCAGCTTAGGGGCTATGAACACTGAAGCTTTCTTT. It is translated as CASSLGAMNTEAFF.

The chain carries TRBV2 and TRBJ2-1; the match to TRBD2 covers 7 bases. Germline V CDR1 and CDR2: SNHLY, FYNNEI. V was pared by 4 bases and J by 1 base, with 1 base of the junction left unmatched. The CDR3 contains 14 residues. CDR3 amino acids: CASSGGSSYNEQFF. In nucleotides, the CDR3 is TGTGCCAGCAGTGGCGGGAGTTCCTACAATGAGCAGTTCTTC. The variable domain in full, with the rest retrieved from reference TRBV2 and TRBJ2-1, is EPEVTQTPSHQVTQMGQEVILRCVPISNHLYFYWYRQILGQKVEFLVSFYNNEISEKSEIFDDQFSVERPDGSNFTLKIRSTKLEDSAMYFCASSGGSSYNEQFFGPGTRLTVL.

The gene calls are TRBV30 and TRBJ2-1, with 8 bases matching TRBD1. V lost 4 bases to trimming and J lost 0 bases; unmatched junction nucleotides: 5. Germline V gene data show CDR1 as GTSNPN and CDR2 as SVGIG (reference sequence). The CDR3 length is 15 residues. CDR3 nucleotides: TGTGCCTGGATCACAGGGGGAAGCTCCTACAATGAGCAGTTCTTC. It translates to CAWITGGSSYNEQFF.

The genes are TRBV7-6 and TRBJ2-7; TRBD2 matches 10 bases. The germline gives CDR1 SGHVS, CDR2 FNYEAQ. The V and J ends lost 4 bases and 1 base, in that order; junction bases with no gene match: 4. The CDR3 consists of 15 residues. CDR3 protein: CASSSRTSGSYEQYF. Written as DNA, the CDR3 is TGTGCCAGCAGCTCGAGGACTAGCGGATCCTACGAGCAGTACTTC. The whole variable domain, filled in from reference TRBV7-6 and TRBJ2-7, reads GAGVSQSPRYKVTKRGQDVALRCDPISGHVSLYWYRQALGQGPEFLTYFNYEAQQDKSGLPNDRFSAERPEGSISTLTIQRTEQRDSAMYRCASSSRTSGSYEQYFGPGTRLTVT.

The V and J genes are TRBV9 and TRBJ2-7; 10 nucleotides line up with TRBD1. The trim removed 1 base at V and 6 bases at J, leaving 7 bases unmatched. The CDR3 loop spans 15 amino acids. Germline lookup yields CDR1 SGDLS and CDR2 YYNGEE. As DNA, the CDR3 is TGTGCCAGCAGCGTATCTGGGGACAGGGGAGGCGAGCAGTACTTC. Its protein is CASSVSGDRGGEQYF.

This chain joins TRBV15 and TRBJ2-7; a possible D gene is TRBD2 (5 bases). The germline V gene has CDR1 LNHNV and CDR2 YYDKDF (reference sequence). The CDR3 extends over 13 amino acids. With 5 bases removed from V and 2 bases from J, the gap between germline ends came to 10 bases. CDR3 residues: CATSARVTYEQYF. CDR3 sequence (DNA): TGTGCCACCAGCGCGCGGGTCACCTACGAGCAGTACTTC.

Only one count was recorded for this clone. The junction departs from germline at one end; a sequencing error may be responsible. The chain joins TRBV29-1 to TRBJ1-2; no clear D. CDR3 length: 13 amino acids. Germline V CDR1 and CDR2: SQVTM, ANQGSEA. The CDR3, as DNA: TGCAGCGTTGAGTCGGGGAGACTTAATGGCTACCCCTTC. Encoded protein: CSVESGRLNGYPF.

The table lists this clone with a few counts. This sequence joins TRBV11-2 and TRBJ2-7, with 10 bases lining up with TRBD2. Germline CDR1 reads SGHAT; CDR2 reads FQNNGV. This CDR3 is 16 amino acids long. V trimming: 0 bases; J trimming: 5 bases; junction bases outside the gene matches: 7. The CDR3 here is CASSLDRPAGGHEQYF. CDR3 in DNA: TGTGCCAGCAGCTTAGATCGCCCAGCGGGGGGGCACGAGCAGTACTTC.

The chain recombines TRBV7-9 with TRBJ1-2, with TRBD1 matching over 7 bases. This CDR3 region has 14 residues. V dropped 2 bases and J dropped 8; count of bases not matched to a gene: 8. The germline gives CDR1 SEHNR, CDR2 FQNEAQ (reference sequence). This chain's CDR3 is CASSLSDRTRGYTF. The CDR3 DNA is TGTGCCAGCAGCTTATCGGACAGGACCAGAGGCTACACCTTC.

In this sample, this clone turned up a few times. CDR3 nucleotide sequence: TGTGCCAGCAGTTTATCCCTTCAGGCCTCTGGGGCCAACGTCCTGACTTTC. It is translated as CASSLSLQASGANVLTF. The chain joins TRBV27 to TRBJ2-6, with no clear D. V gave up 0 bases and J gave up 0 bases, with 9 bases separating them. The CDR3 loop spans 17 amino acids. Per germline, CDR1 MNHEY and CDR2 SMNVEV (reference sequence).

This clone was seen more than once but under ten times. The chain couples TRBV7-9 to TRBJ2-1, with D perhaps matching TRBD1 (7 bases). V shed 5 bases and J shed 6 bases, with 17 bases lying between them. The CDR3 has 15 residues. Germline loops: CDR1 SEHNR, CDR2 FQNEAQ (reference sequence). CDR3 nucleotide sequence: TGTGCCAGCAGCCCTCCGTACAGGGGAGGCAATGAGCAGTTCTTC. Amino acid sequence: CASSPPYRGGNEQFF.

This chain joins TRBV28 and TRBJ1-1; 8 nucleotides match TRBD1. Germline lookup yields CDR1 MDHEN and CDR2 SYDVKM. The CDR3 is 16 amino acids. The V and J ends lost 8 bases and 1 base, in that order; junction bases with no gene match: 12. CDR3 residues: CASHAQGAFANTEAFF. In nucleotides, the CDR3 is TGTGCCAGCCATGCGCAGGGGGCGTTTGCGAACACTGAAGCTTTCTTT.

This clone has only a few counts. The CDR3, as DNA: TGTGCCAGCAGCTTAACAGGGGCTAACTATGGCTACACCTTC. Residues: CASSLTGANYGYTF. V usage is TRBV5-5 and J usage is TRBJ1-2, with 7 bases lining up with TRBD1. V gave up 2 bases and J gave up 0 bases; unmatched junction bases: 1. This CDR3 comprises 14 residues. Germline assignment: CDR1 SGHKS and CDR2 YYEKEE (reference sequence).

CDR3 sequence: CASSQGVLSEAFF. DNA of the CDR3: TGTGCCAGTAGTCAGGGGGTTTTATCTGAAGCTTTCTTT. The chain employs TRBV19 and TRBJ1-1; 7 nucleotides line up with TRBD1. The CDR3 has 13 amino acids. Losses at the gene ends were 5 bases for V and 6 bases for J; bases not matched to a gene: 6. In germline, CDR1 is LNHDA, CDR2 SQIVND (reference sequence).

V usage is TRBV4-1 and J usage is TRBJ1-3; the match to TRBD1 covers 7 bases. Trimming took 5 bases from V and 0 from J; bases not matched to a gene: 10. The CDR3 length is 17 residues. In germline, CDR1 is MGHRA, CDR2 YSYEKL. CDR3 residues: CASSAEPGGPSGNTIYF. The CDR3 nucleotides read TGCGCCAGCAGCGCTGAGCCAGGGGGACCCTCTGGAAACACCATATATTTT.

V is TRBV7-8 and J is TRBJ2-2; 8 bases are a match to TRBD2. CDR3 length: 16 amino acids. After removal of 7 bases from V and 1 base from J, the junction contained 8 bases not matched to a gene. From germline, CDR1 is SGHVS and CDR2 FQNEAQ. DNA of the CDR3: TGTGCCAGCACCAAACGGGGGGGCAAGAACACCGGGGAGCTGTTTTTT. This gives the protein CASTKRGGKNTGELFF.

The rearrangement uses TRBV30 and TRBJ2-1; possible D gene TRBD1, 5 bases. Germline CDR1 GTSNPN, CDR2 SVGIG (reference sequence). This CDR3 comprises 14 residues. V was shortened by 4 bases and J by 3 bases, with 13 bases between the two germline ends. The CDR3, as DNA: TGTGCCTGGATTCAAAGGGGTCACTACAATGAGCAGTTCTTC. This gives the protein CAWIQRGHYNEQFF. Filled out from reference TRBV30 and TRBJ2-1, the complete variable domain reads SQTIHQWPATLVQPVGSPLSLECTVEGTSNPNLYWYRQAAGRGLQLLFYSVGIGQISSEVPQNLSASRPQDRQFILSSKKLLLSDSGFYLCAWIQRGHYNEQFFGPGTRLTVL.